This T cell receptor (beta chain) is drawn from a study of CXCR3-negative and CXCR3-positive naive CD8 T cells. The study's findings and limits: Hydrophobicity of TRB CDR3s was greater in CXCR3-positive naive cells than in CXCR3-negative naive cells.

The TRB cDNA libraries were prepared by 5' RACE with UMI labels. TCRdb reanalyzed the 5' RACE reads and collapses them to one entry per CDR3 protein, without DNA. The sample has some 150,000 distinct CDR3 sequences. Details on this clonotype: Its specificity is unknown.

The specimen was naive CXCR3+ CD8+ T cells from blood. Sample subset: CD45RO-CCR7+CD27+CD95- naive CD8+ T cells expressing CXCR3 (TNR3+). The sequence derives from a human donor in good health. Some clones in this sample may be carry-over from other donors' samples.

The CDR3 spells CASSEEVWYEQYF. This rearrangement joins TRBV10-2 to TRBJ2-7. Germline V gives CDR1 WSHSY, CDR2 SAAADI. This CDR3 comprises 13 residues.